The entry that follows covers one T cell receptor beta chain sequence. These data come from a study of read filtering for tumor transcriptome and immune sequencing. About the study: After DNase treatment, RNA was made into whole-transcriptome libraries. TCR-mapped reads were about 4 to 11 million with IR-seq versus roughly 80 to 1273 with RNA-seq.

The library was built from roughly 400 ng RNA with molecular barcoded adaptors for alpha/delta and beta/gamma chains. One entry per CDR3 protein, called by TCRdb with MiXCR from the reads. The profile shows about 57,000 distinct CDR3 sequences, 14% of them singletons. Germline CDR1 reads MDHEN; CDR2 reads SYDVKM. This CDR3 has 12 amino acids. With 6 bases removed from V and 6 bases from J, the gap between germline ends came to 12 bases. Sequences were obtained from a population of CD138-negative cells sorted from bone marrow. The chain is built from TRBV28 and TRBJ2-7, with D unresolved. The clonotype was recovered from a donor at least 40 years old with multiple myeloma. CDR3 nucleotide sequence: TGTGCCAGCAGATCCGGACCGGGCGAGCAGTACTTC. Translating it yields CASRSGPGEQYF.